This T cell receptor (beta chain) was observed in a study of blood T cell repertoires in COVID-19. For the study at large: Samples of COVID-19 (acute and convalescent) were obtained from the United States, Italy and Spain. Nucleic acid was either cDNA or gDNA, and it came from T cells, B-cell-depleted T cells, or PBMCs.

Libraries were prepared by immunoSEQ multiplex PCR; TCRdb keeps only in-frame clonotypes and omits some of them. The repertoire holds around 250,000 clones, with approximately 84% as singletons. Germline V gives CDR1 SGHDT, CDR2 YYEEEE. The CDR3 spans 16 residues. V was pared by 1 base and J by 2 bases, with 7 bases of the junction left unmatched. Individuals drawn from 24 US areas were roughly 18 to 95 years old. Donors in Cohort 3 who had recovered were those with two negative PCRs, healthcare professional clearance, or resolution of their symptoms. This TCR was sampled from a young man who had recovered from COVID-19. The specimen was PBMCs or T cells enriched from blood (not recorded which). The chain employs TRBV5-6 and TRBJ2-3; TRBD2 agrees at 7 bases. CDR3 loop: CASSLLLSGVTDTQYF. Written as DNA, the CDR3 is TGTGCCAGCAGCTTGTTATTGAGCGGGGTCACAGATACGCAGTATTTT.